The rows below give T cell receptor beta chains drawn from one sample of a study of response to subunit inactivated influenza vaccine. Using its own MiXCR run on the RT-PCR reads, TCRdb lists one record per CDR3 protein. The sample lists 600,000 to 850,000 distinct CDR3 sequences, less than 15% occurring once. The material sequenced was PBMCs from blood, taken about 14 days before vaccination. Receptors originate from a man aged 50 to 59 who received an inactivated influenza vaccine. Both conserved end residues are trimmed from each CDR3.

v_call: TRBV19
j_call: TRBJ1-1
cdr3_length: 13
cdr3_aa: ASSILPAGGTEAF

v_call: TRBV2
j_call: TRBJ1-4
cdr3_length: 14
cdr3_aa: ASTRTGGASNEKLF

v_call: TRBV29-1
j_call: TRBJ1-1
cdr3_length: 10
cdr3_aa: SVSRLNTEAF

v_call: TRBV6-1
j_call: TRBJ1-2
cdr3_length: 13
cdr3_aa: ASRRTGGIENGYT

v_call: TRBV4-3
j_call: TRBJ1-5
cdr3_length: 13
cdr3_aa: ASSRDRGGSQPQH

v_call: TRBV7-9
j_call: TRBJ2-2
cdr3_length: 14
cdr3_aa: ASSLGSRTRTGELF

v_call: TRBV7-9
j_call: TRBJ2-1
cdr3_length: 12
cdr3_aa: ASSPRSGYNEQF

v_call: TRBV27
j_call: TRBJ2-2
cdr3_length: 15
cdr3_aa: ASSLIGRGRVTGELF

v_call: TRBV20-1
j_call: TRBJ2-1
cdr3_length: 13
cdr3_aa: SAKRAGLPYNEQF

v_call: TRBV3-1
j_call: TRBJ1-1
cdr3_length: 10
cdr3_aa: ASSQDRGEAF

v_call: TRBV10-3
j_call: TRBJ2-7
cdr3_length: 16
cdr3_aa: AISESGAGKSNTYEQY

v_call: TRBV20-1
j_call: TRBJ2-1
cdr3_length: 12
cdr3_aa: SATGTGGPLGQF

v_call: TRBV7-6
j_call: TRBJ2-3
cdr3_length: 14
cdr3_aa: ASSLVYRGSTDTQY

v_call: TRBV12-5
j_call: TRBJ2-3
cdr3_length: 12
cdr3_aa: ASGLTGGPDTQY

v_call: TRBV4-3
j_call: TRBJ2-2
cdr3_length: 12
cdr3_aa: ASSHIPNTGELF

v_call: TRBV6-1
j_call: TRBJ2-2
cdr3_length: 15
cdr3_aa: ASSEGGWGPEAGELF

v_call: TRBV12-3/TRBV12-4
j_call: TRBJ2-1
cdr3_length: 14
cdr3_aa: ASSSSSGRAYSEQF

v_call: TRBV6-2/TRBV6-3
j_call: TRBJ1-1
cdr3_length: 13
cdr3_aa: ASSTLLTGVTEAF

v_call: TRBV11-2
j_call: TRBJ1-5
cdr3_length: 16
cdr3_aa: ASSSRGPGGTSNQPQH

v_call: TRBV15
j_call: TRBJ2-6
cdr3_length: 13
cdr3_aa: ATSVLKAGANVLT

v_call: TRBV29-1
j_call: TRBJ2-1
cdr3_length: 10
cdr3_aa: SVLPTMFEQF

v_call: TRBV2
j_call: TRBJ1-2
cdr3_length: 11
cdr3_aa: ASSVQANYGYT

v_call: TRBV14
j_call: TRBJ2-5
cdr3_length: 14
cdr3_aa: ASSQDPQGHQETQY

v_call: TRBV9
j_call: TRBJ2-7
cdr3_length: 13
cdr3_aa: ASSVAADRAYEQY

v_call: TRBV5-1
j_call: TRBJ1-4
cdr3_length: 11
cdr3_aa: ASSLDIGEKLF

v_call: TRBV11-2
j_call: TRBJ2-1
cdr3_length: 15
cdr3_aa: ASSFGQGSVKWDEQF

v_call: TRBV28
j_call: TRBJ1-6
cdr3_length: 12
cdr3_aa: ASSPDGHNSPLH

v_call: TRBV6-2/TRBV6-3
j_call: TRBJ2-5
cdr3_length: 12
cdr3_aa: ASSYGGPRETQY

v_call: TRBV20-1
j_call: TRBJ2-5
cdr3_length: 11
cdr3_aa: SARGTSHETQY

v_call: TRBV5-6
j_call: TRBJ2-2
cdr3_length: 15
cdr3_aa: ASSSTSGRANTGELF

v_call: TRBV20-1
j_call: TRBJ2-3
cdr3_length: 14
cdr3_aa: SALSRGLGSTDTQY

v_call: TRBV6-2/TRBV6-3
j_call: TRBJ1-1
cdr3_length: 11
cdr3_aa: ASSYSAGVEAF

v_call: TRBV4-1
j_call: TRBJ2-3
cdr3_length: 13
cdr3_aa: ASSPGRERTDTQY

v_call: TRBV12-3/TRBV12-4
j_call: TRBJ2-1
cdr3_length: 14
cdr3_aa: ASSFRLADSYNEQF

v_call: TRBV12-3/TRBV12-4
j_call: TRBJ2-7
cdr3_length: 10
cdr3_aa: ASSWRGYKQY

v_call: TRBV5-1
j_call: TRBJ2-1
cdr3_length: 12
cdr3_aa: ASSSLGAYNEQL

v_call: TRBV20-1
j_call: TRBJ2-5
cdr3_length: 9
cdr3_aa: SASDWETQY

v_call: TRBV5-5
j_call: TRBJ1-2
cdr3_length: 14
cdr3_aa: ASSLTGQNRLYGYT

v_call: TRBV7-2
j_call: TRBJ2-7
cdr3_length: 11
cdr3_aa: ASSLDRGGEQY

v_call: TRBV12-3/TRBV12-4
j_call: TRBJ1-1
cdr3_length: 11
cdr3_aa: ASRGGTETEAF

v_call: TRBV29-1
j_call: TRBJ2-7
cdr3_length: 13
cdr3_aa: SVERLEARTYEQY

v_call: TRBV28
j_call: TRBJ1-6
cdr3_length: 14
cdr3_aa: ASSGTGRLSNSPLH

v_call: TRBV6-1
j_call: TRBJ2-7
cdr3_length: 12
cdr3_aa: ASTRSDGAYEQY

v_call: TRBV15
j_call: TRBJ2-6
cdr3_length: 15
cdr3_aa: ATSRKTGGAGANVLT

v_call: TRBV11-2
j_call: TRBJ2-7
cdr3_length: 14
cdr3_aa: ASSLVGLVSSYEQY

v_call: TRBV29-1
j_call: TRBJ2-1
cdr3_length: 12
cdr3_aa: SARLGAIYNEQF

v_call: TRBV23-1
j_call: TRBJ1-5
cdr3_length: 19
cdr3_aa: ASITPNLGQGTLESNQPQH

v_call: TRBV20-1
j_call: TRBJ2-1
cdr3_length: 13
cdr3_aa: SASGTSGGNNEQF

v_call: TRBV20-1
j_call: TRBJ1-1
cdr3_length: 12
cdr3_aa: SATLGQWNTEAF

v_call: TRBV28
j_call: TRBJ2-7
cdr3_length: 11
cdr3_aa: ASSTTEPTEQY

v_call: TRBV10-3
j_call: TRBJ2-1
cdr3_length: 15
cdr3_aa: AISPNHRDRGQDEQF

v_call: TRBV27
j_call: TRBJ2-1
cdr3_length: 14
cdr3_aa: ASRQLAGNIYNEQF

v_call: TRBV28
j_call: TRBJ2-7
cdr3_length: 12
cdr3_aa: ASSSYSLSYEQY

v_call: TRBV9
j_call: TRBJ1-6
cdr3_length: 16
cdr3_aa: ASSGQGDRSSYNSPLH

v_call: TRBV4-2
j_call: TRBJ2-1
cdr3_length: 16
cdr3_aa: ASSQGLAGLGSYNEQF

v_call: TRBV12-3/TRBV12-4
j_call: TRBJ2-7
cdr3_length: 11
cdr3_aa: ASSLASPYEQY